The present TCR beta chain was sequenced within a study of shared clonotypes between healthy human individuals. Study as a whole: Three plates were used per donor for CD4 naive, three for CD4 memory, two for CD8 naive and one for CD8 memory.

Adult Caucasians living in Nashville, Tennessee made up all of the donors. Findings and caveats of the study: Few donors limited the genetic and exposure-history diversity represented.

Several immunoSEQ plates held equal portions of the genomic DNA taken from each subset. The method was immunoSEQ multiplex PCR; TCRdb's version includes in-frame clones alone and lacks a portion of them. The data contain some 550,000 clones, 97% of them singletons. CDR3 length: 13 amino acids. Germline V gene lookup returns CDR1 SGHRS and CDR2 YFSETQ. The germline V and J ends were trimmed by 5 bases and 1 base, with 9 bases remaining between them. In the case of this clone: What it binds is not known.

The sample taken for sequencing was naive CD4+ T cells sorted from blood. Noted subset: CD45RA+ positively selected. This receptor was obtained from a woman aged 25 to 39 in good health. The chain combines TRBV5-1 with TRBJ1-1; D gene ambiguous. CDR3: CASSSRANTEAFF. The CDR3 DNA is TGCGCCAGCAGTTCCCGGGCGAACACTGAAGCTTTCTTT.